Below, 7 T cell receptor beta chains from the same sample are listed, as sequenced in a study of beta chain features in type 1 diabetes. Study-wide results and limits: Type 1 diabetes patients had TCRB CDR3s that were shorter (moderately but significantly so) in all four CD4+ subsets.

The antigens of these receptors remain unknown. TCRB transcripts that were expressed got sequenced, as all of the isolated RNA had been reverse transcribed. Generated by immunoSEQ multiplex PCR, the TCRdb table keeps only in-frame clones and is missing some. This sample yields over 40,000 clones, of which roughly 70% are seen a single time; more than 2% belongs to the top ten. The specimen was Tregs from blood. All receptors derive from a woman aged 18-35 years with type 1 diabetes.

This chain uses TRBV6-5 with TRBJ1-3; 10 nucleotides align to TRBD1. The V gene's germline CDR1 is MNHEY and CDR2 SVGAGI. After removal of 5 bases from V and 6 bases from J, the junction contained 7 bases not matched to a gene. This CDR3 has 15 residues. CDR3 in DNA: TGTGCCAGCAGTCGTCCCGGGACAGGGGAAAACACCATATATTTT. This codes for CASSRPGTGENTIYF.

This sequence joins TRBV5-6 and TRBJ2-1; 9 bases map to TRBD1. In germline, CDR1 is SGHDT, CDR2 YYEEEE. The J segment lost 7 bases and the V segment lost 4 bases, leaving 9 bases of the junction unmatched. The CDR3 totals 15 residues. Here the CDR3 reads CASSLTGGRPNEQFF. CDR3 in DNA: TGTGCCAGCAGCCTGACAGGGGGTCGGCCTAATGAGCAGTTCTTC.

The chain couples TRBV6-5 to TRBJ1-1; 8 nucleotides align to TRBD1. Germline trimming cut 5 bases from V and 9 bases from J; bases unmatched to any gene: 8. The CDR3 length is 13 residues. CDR1 and CDR2 (germline): MNHEY, SVGAGI. The CDR3 is CASSVPGQGKAFF. The CDR3 bases are TGTGCCAGCAGTGTCCCAGGACAGGGCAAAGCTTTCTTT.

The chain employs TRBV7-2 and TRBJ1-5; D is perhaps TRBD1 (6 bases). CDR1 and CDR2 (germline): SGHTA, FQGNSA. There are 15 residues in the CDR3. The V gene lost 0 bases and the J gene lost 4 bases, with 10 bases spanning the gap. The CDR3 bases are TGTGCCAGCAGCTTAGCGGCAGGGGCAAATCAGCCCCAGCATTTT. Protein sequence: CASSLAAGANQPQHF. The full variable domain, completed using reference TRBV7-2 and TRBJ1-5, is GAGVSQSPSNKVTEKGKDVELRCDPISGHTALYWYRQSLGQGLEFLIYFQGNSAPDKSGLPSDRFSAERTGGSVSTLTIQRTQQEDSAVYLCASSLAAGANQPQHFGDGTRLSIL.

V is TRBV2 and J is TRBJ1-2, with 8 bases lining up with TRBD1. Germline lookup yields CDR1 SNHLY and CDR2 FYNNEI. The CDR3 is made up of 14 amino acids. The junction had 5 bases not matched to a gene; V was cut back by 4 bases and J by 4 bases. The CDR3 DNA reads as TGTGCCAGCAGTGCGCAGGGACAGGCCTATGGCTACACCTTC. Encoded protein: CASSAQGQAYGYTF.

The V call is TRBV9, the J call TRBJ2-6, with 9 nucleotides matching TRBD1. The CDR3 spans 18 residues. V lost 3 bases to trimming and J lost 4 bases; unmatched junction nucleotides: 11. Germline CDR1 reads SGDLS; CDR2 reads YYNGEE. This chain's CDR3 is CASSGPGQGRGGANVLTF. The CDR3 coding sequence is TGTGCCAGCAGCGGACCGGGACAGGGCCGAGGGGGGGCCAACGTCCTGACTTTC.

V usage is TRBV7-2 and J usage is TRBJ2-7; 7 bases line up with TRBD2. The CDR3 has 14 amino acids. CDR1 SGHTA and CDR2 FQGNSA come from the germline V gene. V lost 3 bases, J lost 6 bases, and 8 bases stayed unmatched. In DNA, the CDR3 is TGTGCCAGCAGCTTGGGGCGGGAGAGGCCCGAGCAGTACTTC. It codes for CASSLGRERPEQYF.